A single TCR beta chain is shown here with its context. Its specificity is not known. Each patient relapsed following autologous stem cell transplantation, and prior brentuximab vedotin exposure differed. V was pared by 0 bases and J by 1 base, with 0 bases of the junction left unmatched. Germline assignment: CDR1 MDHEN and CDR2 SYDVKM. There are 15 residues in the CDR3. This sample stems from a study of PD-1 blockade in classical Hodgkin lymphoma. Study summary: Patients received nivolumab 3 mg/kg intravenously every 2 weeks. Overall study findings and caveats: Compared with baseline, CD4+ but not CD8+ TCR diversity had risen significantly by C4D1.

Assay used: immunoSEQ multiplex PCR; TCRdb lists only in-frame clones, some missing. The sample yields about 29,000 clones, about 70% seen once. The chain has TRBV28 and TRBJ2-7; 10 bases align to TRBD1. Specimen: peripheral blood mononuclear cells (PBMCs), collected before the second cycle of nivolumab. The receptor comes from a human donor with classical Hodgkin lymphoma. The CDR3 DNA sequence: TGTGCCAGCAGTTTATGGGGACAGGGGTCCTACGAGCAGTACTTC. Its protein product is CASSLWGQGSYEQYF.